The following is a T cell receptor (beta chain) sequence with its context. The record originates from a study of low-dose radiotherapy and immunotherapy resistance in tumors. Covering alpha and beta chains, TRAV- and TRBV-specific primers were used for the first-strand cDNA. TCRs were amplified for roughly 20 PCR cycles with a constant-region primer and V-primer adapter. TCRdb used MiXCR to reprocess the reads, holding one entry per CDR3 protein. This sample has 40,000 or so distinct CDR3 sequences; less than 25% occur once, and the top ten carry roughly 10%. The time point was: after trial treatment. As to treatment: LDRT plus nivolumab, ipilimumab, low-dose cyclophosphamide and aspirin (RACIN trial). Sequences were derived from PBMCs, sampled after low-dose radiotherapy plus immunotherapy. The clonotype comes from a female donor with ovarian cancer.

The CDR3 coding sequence is TGTGCCAGCAGCGTAGGTAGTAGCGGAAGCACAGATACGCAGTATTTT. Protein product: CASSVGSSGSTDTQYF. This chain joins TRBV9 and TRBJ2-3, with D tentatively TRBD2 (6 bases). Trimming left V 0 bases short and J 0 bases short, with 11 bases between. Germline V gives CDR1 SGDLS, CDR2 YYNGEE. The CDR3 consists of 16 residues.